The sequence of this T cell receptor beta chain was determined in a study of blood T cell repertoires in COVID-19 (TCRdb year 2020). Concerning the study at large: Collaborator samples came from the United States, Italy and Spain and covered acute and convalescent phases of COVID-19. HLA class I and class II types, where available, came from metadata supplied by the sample provider rather than from assay-based typing. The material from the prospective study consisted of cDNA or gDNA derived from T cells, B-cell-depleted T cells, or PBMCs. Samples were obtained from the ongoing ImmuneRACE study (first 160 participants) and from some 1,300 subjects provided by 6 global collaborators. A freely available public database, intended as a resource for researchers studying the immune response to SARS-CoV-2, is where the repertoires were released. Nearly every sample came with metadata listing a de-identified subject ID, COVID-19 status, age in years and sex. Subjects who had been exposed to COVID-19, were actively infected with it, or had recovered from it provided the deeply sampled blood TCRbeta repertoires that made up the dataset.

General findings and caveats noted by the study authors: How much clinical and demographic metadata was included differed by source and by participant, and the metadata was provided uncurated.

Concerning this clone: Its binding antigen is unknown. Base qualities are not provided; no much larger clone lies one nucleotide away.

The immunoSEQ Assay, a bias-controlled multiplex PCR, was used to amplify TCRbeta CDR3 regions from genomic DNA. On the authors' methods: The number of nucleated cells in each sample was estimated from the amplification of reference gene primers within the assay. To quantify the absolute abundance of each unique TCRbeta CDR3 rearrangement, sequence reads were collapsed and filtered. For each sample, productive Simpson clonality was calculated by taking the square root of Simpson's diversity index across productive rearrangements. In TCRdb, the immuneACCESS table is reduced to in-frame sequences with V and J assigned. These tables do not hold every clone; where another copy was compared, an unresolved V gene accounts for under half, and the others remain unexplained. V, J and clone size were drawn from that table, and D and trimming were deduced from the DNA. The sample records about 310,000 clones, 85% of which are singletons. 1.5% to 2% of the sample belongs to the ten largest clones.

Enrolling through a virtual design, the prospective study's participants ranged in age from roughly 18 to 90 years and lived across roughly 24 United States geographic areas. Cohort assignment in the prospective study relied on participant-reported clinical history from a screening survey and a study questionnaire. Exposed participants had been in contact, within 2 weeks of entering the study, with a person who had a PCR-confirmed or clinician-diagnosed case of COVID-19. Mobile phlebotomists in the prospective study collected whole blood, serum and a nasopharyngeal or oropharyngeal swab from every participant. Prospective study participants could optionally give additional blood draws and questionnaires over a 2-month period. Blood samples from the prospective study were shipped frozen or at room temperature prior to DNA extraction. V was cut back by 0 bases and J by 2 bases, leaving a gap of 18 bases between them. Reading the germline V gene gives CDR1 SGHRS and CDR2 YFSETQ. The CDR3 sequence holds 18 residues, the cysteine and phenylalanine included. The read is trimmed to its CDR3 DNA, 54 bases read in frame from base 1.

The sequence is built from TRBV5-1 and TRBJ1-3; no D gene call is confident. The origin of this receptor is a woman under 40 who had been exposed to COVID-19. The sequenced sample was PBMCs or T cells enriched from blood (not recorded which). The CDR3 protein: CASSLGRVRRVAGNTIYF. The DNA sequence reads TGCGCCAGCAGCTTGGGGAGGGTAAGACGGGTAGCTGGAAACACCATATATTTT.